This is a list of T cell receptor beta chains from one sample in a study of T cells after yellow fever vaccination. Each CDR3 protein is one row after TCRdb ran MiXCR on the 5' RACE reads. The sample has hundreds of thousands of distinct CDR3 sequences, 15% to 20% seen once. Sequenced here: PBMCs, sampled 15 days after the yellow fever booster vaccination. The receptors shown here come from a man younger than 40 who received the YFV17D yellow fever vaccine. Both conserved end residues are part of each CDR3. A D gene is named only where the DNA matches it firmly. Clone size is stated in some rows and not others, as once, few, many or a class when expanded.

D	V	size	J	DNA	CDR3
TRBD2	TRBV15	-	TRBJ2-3	TGTGCCACCAGCAGAGGACTAGCGGGGCCGGGGACAGATACGCAGTATTTT	CATSRGLAGPGTDTQYF
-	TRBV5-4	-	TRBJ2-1	TGTGCCAGCAGCCCCCGGTCGGGGCTAGGTGAGCAGTTCTTC	CASSPRSGLGEQFF
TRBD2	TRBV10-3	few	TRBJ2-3	TGTGCCATCAGCGGGGGACTAGCGGTCACAGATACGCAGTATTTT	CAISGGLAVTDTQYF
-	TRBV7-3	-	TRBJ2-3	TGTGCCAGCAGCTTAACTGGCAGGGAAGGCGATACGCAGTATTTT	CASSLTGREGDTQYF
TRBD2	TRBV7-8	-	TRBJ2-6	TGTGCCAGCATGTGGGCGGGAGGGAGCTCTGGGGCCAACGTCCTGACTTTC	CASMWAGGSSGANVLTF
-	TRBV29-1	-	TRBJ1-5	TGCAGCTTCGGGGAGGGAGGCAATCAGCCCCAGCATTTT	CSFGEGGNQPQHF
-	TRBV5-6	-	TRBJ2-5	TGTGCCAGCAGCGGCGGTTGGGTAGGGGAGACCCAGTACTTC	CASSGGWVGETQYF
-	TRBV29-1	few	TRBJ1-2	TGCAGCGTTGACAGTCATCTCTATGGCTACACCTTC	CSVDSHLYGYTF
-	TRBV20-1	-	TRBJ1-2	TGCAGTGCTGGCAGGGACTATGGCTACACCTTC	CSAGRDYGYTF
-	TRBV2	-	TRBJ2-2	TGTGCCAGCAGTGGAAGGACCGGGGAGCTGTTTTTT	CASSGRTGELFF
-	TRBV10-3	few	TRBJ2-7	TGTGCCATCAGTGTTCCTACCGGGCTATCCTACGAGCAGTACTTC	CAISVPTGLSYEQYF
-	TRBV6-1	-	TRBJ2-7	TGTGCCAGCAGTGATTCAGGTATGGTCTACGAGCAGTACTTC	CASSDSGMVYEQYF
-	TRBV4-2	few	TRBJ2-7	TGTGCCAGCAGCCAAGTTCACAGCCGCCGGCAGGTCTTTCAGCAGTACTTC	CASSQVHSRRQVFQQYF
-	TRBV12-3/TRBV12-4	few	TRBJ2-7	TGTGCCAGCAGCCCTAAATTCTACGAGCAGTACTTC	CASSPKFYEQYF
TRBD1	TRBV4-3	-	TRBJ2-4	TGCGCCAGCAGCCTTCTAGTAGGACAGGGAATAAACATTCAGTACTTC	CASSLLVGQGINIQYF
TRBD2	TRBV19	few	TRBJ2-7	TGTGCCAGTAGTAAGGGACTAGCGGACTCCTACGAGCAGTACTTC	CASSKGLADSYEQYF
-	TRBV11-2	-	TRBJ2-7	TGTGCCAGCAGCCCCAGTGGTAGCCGAGAGCAGTACTTC	CASSPSGSREQYF
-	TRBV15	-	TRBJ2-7	TGTGCCACCAGCAGAGATATCCAGTTCTCCTACGAGCAGTACTTC	CATSRDIQFSYEQYF
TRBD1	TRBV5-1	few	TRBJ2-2	TGCGCCAGCAGCTCCGGACAGGGTCTGGCCGGGGAGCTGTTTTTT	CASSSGQGLAGELFF
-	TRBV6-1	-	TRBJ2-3	TGTGCCAGCGGACTTCGGATCACAGATACGCAGTATTTT	CASGLRITDTQYF
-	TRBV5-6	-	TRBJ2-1	TGTGCCAGCAGCTCCTTTAGCGGCGGGACCTACAATGAGCAGTTCTTC	CASSSFSGGTYNEQFF
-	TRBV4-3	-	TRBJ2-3	TGCGCCAGCAGCCAAGATCGCGGGGCTGATAACCCAGATACGCAGTATTTT	CASSQDRGADNPDTQYF
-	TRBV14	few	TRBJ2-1	TGTGCCAGCAGCCAAGGGTGGAGGGGGTATGGCGAGCAGTTCTTC	CASSQGWRGYGEQFF
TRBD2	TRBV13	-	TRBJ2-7	TGTGCCAGCAGACGGAGCGGGAGGGCCTACGAGCAGTACTTC	CASRRSGRAYEQYF
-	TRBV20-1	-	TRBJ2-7	TGCAGTGCTGCACGGACGAACGCCTACGAGCAGTACTTC	CSAARTNAYEQYF
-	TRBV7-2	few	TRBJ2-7	TGTGCCAGCAGCTTAGCCAGCCCCGGGGAACCCTACGAGCAGTACTTC	CASSLASPGEPYEQYF
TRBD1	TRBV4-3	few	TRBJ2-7	TGCGCCAGCAGCCAAGGTCAGGGGGTTTACGAGCAGTACTTC	CASSQGQGVYEQYF
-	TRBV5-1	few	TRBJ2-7	TGCGCCAGCAGCTTGTTTGGCAGGGACTACGAGCAGTACTTC	CASSLFGRDYEQYF
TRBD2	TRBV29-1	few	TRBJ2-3	TGCAGCGTTGAACCTAGCGGGAGTTCCACAGATACGCAGTATTTT	CSVEPSGSSTDTQYF
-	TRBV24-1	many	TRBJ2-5	TGTGCCACCAGTGAATCGGGACAAGGAGAGACCCAGTACTTC	CATSESGQGETQYF
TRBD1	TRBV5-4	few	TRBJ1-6	TGTGCCAGCAGCCCACGGACAGGGGATATTTCACCCCTCCACTTT	CASSPRTGDISPLHF
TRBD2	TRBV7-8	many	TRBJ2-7	TGTGCCAGCAGCTCACCTCCTAGCGGGACTTCCTACGAGCAGTACTTC	CASSSPPSGTSYEQYF
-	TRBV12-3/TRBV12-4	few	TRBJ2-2	TGTGCCAGCACCCGATCGGTGGTGGGCACCGGGGAGCTGTTTTTT	CASTRSVVGTGELFF
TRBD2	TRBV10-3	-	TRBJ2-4	TGTGCCATCAAAGCGGGAGGTGACAAAAACATTCAGTACTTC	CAIKAGGDKNIQYF
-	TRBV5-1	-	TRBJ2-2	TGCGCCAGCAGCTTATTAGGGGAGGACACCGGGGAGCTGTTTTTT	CASSLLGEDTGELFF
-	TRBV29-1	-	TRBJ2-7	TGCAGCGTTGTGTTTTCTAGTACCGAGCAGTACTTC	CSVVFSSTEQYF
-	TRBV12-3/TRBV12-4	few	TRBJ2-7	TGTGCCAGCAGTTTAGTTACTCGCGAGCAGTACTTC	CASSLVTREQYF
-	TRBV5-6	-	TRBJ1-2	TGTGCCAGCAGCTTTCGAGGCTTGAACTATGGCTACACCTTC	CASSFRGLNYGYTF
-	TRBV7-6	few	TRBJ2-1	TGTGCCAGCAGCGAATCAGCGGGTAGCTCCTACAATGAGCAGTTCTTC	CASSESAGSSYNEQFF
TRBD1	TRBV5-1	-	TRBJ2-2	TGCGCCAGCACCCGCGGACAGGGGACCGGGGAGCTGTTTTTT	CASTRGQGTGELFF
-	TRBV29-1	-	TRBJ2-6	TGCAGCGTTGGACAGAACTCTGGGGCCAACGTCCTGACTTTC	CSVGQNSGANVLTF
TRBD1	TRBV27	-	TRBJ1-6	TGTGCCAGCAGTCCCGGGACAGGGAATTCACCCCTCCACTTT	CASSPGTGNSPLHF
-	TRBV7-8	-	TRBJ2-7	TGTGCCAGCAGCCCCTTGTGGCCGGGACAACAATACGAGCAGTACTTC	CASSPLWPGQQYEQYF
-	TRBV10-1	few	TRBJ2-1	TGCGCCAGCAGCGCGGTTGAGGGAACAAGCAATGAGCAGTTCTTC	CASSAVEGTSNEQFF
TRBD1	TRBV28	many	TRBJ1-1	TGTGCCAGCAGTTTAGGGACAGTTACTGAAGCTTTCTTT	CASSLGTVTEAFF
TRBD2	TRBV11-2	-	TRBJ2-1	TGTGCCAGCGGGGTCCTAGCGGGATCCTACAATGAGCAGTTCTTC	CASGVLAGSYNEQFF
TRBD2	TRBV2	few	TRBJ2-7	TGTGCCAGCAGTCAGAGCGGGAGAGTTCTGTACTTC	CASSQSGRVLYF
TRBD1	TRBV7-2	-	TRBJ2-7	TGTGCCAGCAGCCTCGCAGGGGGATTATCCAACTACGAGCAGTACTTC	CASSLAGGLSNYEQYF
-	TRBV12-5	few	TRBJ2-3	TGTGCTAGTGGTTCGGGGATAGATACGCAGTATTTT	CASGSGIDTQYF
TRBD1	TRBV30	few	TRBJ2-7	TGTGCCTTGGGGGGCCGGGACAGGGTCGCCGAGCAGTACTTC	CALGGRDRVAEQYF
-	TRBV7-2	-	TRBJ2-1	TGTGCCAGCAGCTTCCTGGAGAATGAGCAGTTCTTC	CASSFLENEQFF
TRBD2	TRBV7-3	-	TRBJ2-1	TGTGCCAGCAGCTTAGGGCGGGGACTATCCAATGAGCAGTTCTTC	CASSLGRGLSNEQFF
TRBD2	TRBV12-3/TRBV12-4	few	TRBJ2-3	TGTGCCAGCAGTTTTACTAGCGGGTACACAGATACGCAGTATTTT	CASSFTSGYTDTQYF
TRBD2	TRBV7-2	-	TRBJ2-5	TGTGCCAGCAGCTTACAAGCGGGACAAGAGACCCAGTACTTC	CASSLQAGQETQYF
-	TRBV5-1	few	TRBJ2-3	TGCGCCAGCAGCTTGGTGGCGGCGACTAGCACAGATACGCAGTATTTT	CASSLVAATSTDTQYF